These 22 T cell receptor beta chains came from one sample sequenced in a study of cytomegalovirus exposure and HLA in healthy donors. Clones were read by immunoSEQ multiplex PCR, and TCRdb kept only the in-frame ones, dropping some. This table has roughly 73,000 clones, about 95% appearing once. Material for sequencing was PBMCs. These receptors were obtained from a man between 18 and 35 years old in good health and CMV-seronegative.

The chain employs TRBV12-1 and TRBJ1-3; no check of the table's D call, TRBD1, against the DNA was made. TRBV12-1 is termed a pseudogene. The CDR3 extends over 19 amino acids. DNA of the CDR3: TGTGCCAGCAGCTTCGGTGGGGTCCGAACCGGGACAGGGGCAAACACCATATATTTT. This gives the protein CASSFGGVRTGTGANTIYF.

The CDR3 DNA reads as TGTGCCTGCCGACAGGACGATTCCTACAATGAGCAGTTCTTC. Translated, it gives CACRQDDSYNEQFF. J is TRBJ2-1 and V is TRBV7-8; a possible D gene is TRBD1 (6 bases). With 11 bases removed from V and 1 base from J, the gap between germline ends came to 15 bases. Germline V CDR1 and CDR2: SGHVS, FQNEAQ. The CDR3 sequence is 14 residues long.

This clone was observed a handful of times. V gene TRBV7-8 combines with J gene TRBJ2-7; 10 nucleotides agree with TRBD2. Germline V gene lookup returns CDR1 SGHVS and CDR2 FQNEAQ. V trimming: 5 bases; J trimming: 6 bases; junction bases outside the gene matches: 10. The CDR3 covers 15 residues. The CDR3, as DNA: TGTGCCAGCAGCCAGCGAGCGGGGGGGACCCTCGAGCAGTACTTC. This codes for CASSQRAGGTLEQYF.

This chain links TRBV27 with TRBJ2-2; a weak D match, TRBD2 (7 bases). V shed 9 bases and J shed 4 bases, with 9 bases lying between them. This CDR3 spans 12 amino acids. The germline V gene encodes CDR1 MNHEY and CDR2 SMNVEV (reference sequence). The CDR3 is CASRGGTGELFF. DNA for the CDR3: TGTGCCAGTAGGGGGGGCACCGGGGAGCTGTTTTTT.

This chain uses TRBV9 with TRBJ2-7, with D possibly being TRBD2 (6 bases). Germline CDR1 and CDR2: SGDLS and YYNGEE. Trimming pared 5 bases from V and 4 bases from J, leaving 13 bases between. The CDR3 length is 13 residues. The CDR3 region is CASRGEETYEQYF. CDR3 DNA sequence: TGTGCCAGCAGGGGGGAGGAAACTTACGAGCAGTACTTC.

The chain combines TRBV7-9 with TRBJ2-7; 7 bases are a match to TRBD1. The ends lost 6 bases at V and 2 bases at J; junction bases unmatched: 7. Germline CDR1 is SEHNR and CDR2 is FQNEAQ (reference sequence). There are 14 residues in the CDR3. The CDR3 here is CASSFTGVAYEQYF. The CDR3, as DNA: TGTGCCAGCAGTTTTACAGGGGTTGCCTACGAGCAGTACTTC.

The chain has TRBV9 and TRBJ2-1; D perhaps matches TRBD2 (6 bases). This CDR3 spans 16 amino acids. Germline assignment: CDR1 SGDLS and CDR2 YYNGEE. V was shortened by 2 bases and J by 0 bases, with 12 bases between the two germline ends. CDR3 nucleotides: TGTGCCAGCAGCGTGGGGGGACTGAGCTCCTACAATGAGCAGTTCTTC. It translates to CASSVGGLSSYNEQFF.

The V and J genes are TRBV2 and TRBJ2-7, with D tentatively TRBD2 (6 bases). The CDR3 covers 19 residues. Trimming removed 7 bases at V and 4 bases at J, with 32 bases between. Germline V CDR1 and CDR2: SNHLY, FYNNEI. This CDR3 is CASNLRGAGQPRLQYEQYF. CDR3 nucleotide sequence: TGTGCCAGCAACCTTCGAGGGGCGGGGCAACCACGATTACAGTACGAGCAGTACTTC.

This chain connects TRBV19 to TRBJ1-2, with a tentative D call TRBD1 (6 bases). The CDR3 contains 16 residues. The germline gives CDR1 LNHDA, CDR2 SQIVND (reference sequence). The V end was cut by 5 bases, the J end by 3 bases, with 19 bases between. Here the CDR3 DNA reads TGTGCCAGTAGTCCAATTCTAGCGGGGGCTGACTATGGCTACACCTTC. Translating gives CASSPILAGADYGYTF.

The DNA of the CDR3 is TGTGCCAGCAGCCGCCCAGGACAGCGGGGCACTGAAGCTTTCTTT. This encodes CASSRPGQRGTEAFF. The V and J genes are TRBV11-2 and TRBJ1-1; maybe TRBD1 (6 bases). V was shortened by 5 bases and J by 4 bases, with 17 bases between the two germline ends. Germline values: CDR1 SGHAT, CDR2 FQNNGV. CDR3 length: 15 amino acids.

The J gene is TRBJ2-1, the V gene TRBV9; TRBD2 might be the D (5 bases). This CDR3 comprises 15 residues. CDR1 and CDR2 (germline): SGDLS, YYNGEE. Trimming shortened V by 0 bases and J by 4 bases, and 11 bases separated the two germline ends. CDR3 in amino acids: CASSVDVAPYNEQFF. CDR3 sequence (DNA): TGTGCCAGCAGCGTAGATGTAGCGCCGTACAATGAGCAGTTCTTC. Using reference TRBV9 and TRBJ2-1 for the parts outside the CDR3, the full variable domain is DSGVTQTPKHLITATGQRVTLRCSPRSGDLSVYWYQQSLDQGLQFLIQYYNGEERAKGNILERFSAQQFPDLHSELNLSSLELGDSALYFCASSVDVAPYNEQFFGPGTRLTVL.

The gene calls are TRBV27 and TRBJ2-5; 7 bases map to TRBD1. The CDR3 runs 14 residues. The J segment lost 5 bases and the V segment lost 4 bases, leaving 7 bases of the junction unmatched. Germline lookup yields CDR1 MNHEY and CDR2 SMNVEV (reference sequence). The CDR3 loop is CASSYSTGTETQYF. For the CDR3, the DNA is TGTGCCAGCAGTTACTCGACAGGGACGGAGACCCAGTACTTC.

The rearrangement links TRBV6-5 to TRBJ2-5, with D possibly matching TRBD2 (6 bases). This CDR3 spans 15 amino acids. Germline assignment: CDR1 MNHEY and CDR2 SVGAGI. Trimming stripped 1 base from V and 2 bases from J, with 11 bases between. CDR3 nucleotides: TGTGCCAGCAGTTACTTTAGCGGCCTTCAAGAGACCCAGTACTTC. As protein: CASSYFSGLQETQYF.

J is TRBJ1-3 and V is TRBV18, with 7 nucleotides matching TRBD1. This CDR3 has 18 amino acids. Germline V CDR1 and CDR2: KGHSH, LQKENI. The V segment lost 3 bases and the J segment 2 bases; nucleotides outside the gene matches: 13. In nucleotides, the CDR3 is TGTGCCAGCTCACCGAATATCGGGGTAGGGGGCGCTGGAAACACCATATATTTT. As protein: CASSPNIGVGGAGNTIYF.

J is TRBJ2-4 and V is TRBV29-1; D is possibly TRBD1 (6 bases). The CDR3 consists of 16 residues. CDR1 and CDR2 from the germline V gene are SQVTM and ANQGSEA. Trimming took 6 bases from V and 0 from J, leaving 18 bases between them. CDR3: CSVLPVQGQAKNIQYF. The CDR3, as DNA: TGCAGCGTCCTGCCTGTTCAGGGACAAGCCAAAAACATTCAGTACTTC. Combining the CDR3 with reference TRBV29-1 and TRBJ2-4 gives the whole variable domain SAVISQKPSRDICQRGTSLTIQCQVDSQVTMMFWYRQQPGQSLTLIATANQGSEATYESGFVIDKFPISRPNLTFSTLTVSNMSPEDSSIYLCSVLPVQGQAKNIQYFGAGTRLSVL.

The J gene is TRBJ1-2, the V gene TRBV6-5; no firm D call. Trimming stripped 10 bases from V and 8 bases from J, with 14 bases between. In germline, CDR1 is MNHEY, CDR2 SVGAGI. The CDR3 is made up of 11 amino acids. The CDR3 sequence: CATLGVDGYTF. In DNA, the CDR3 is TGTGCCACCCTTGGAGTCGACGGCTACACCTTC.

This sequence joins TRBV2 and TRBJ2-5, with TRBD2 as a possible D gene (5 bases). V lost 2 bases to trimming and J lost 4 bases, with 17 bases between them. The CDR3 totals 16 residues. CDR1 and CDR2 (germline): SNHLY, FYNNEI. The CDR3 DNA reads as TGTGCCAGCAGTGAATTGGGGAGCGTGGATAGAGAGACCCAGTACTTC. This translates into CASSELGSVDRETQYF.

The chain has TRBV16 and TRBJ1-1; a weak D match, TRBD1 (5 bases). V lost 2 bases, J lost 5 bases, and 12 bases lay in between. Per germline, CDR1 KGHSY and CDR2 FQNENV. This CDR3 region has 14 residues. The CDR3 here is CASSQENRWTEAFF. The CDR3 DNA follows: TGTGCCAGCAGCCAAGAAAACAGGTGGACTGAAGCTTTCTTT.

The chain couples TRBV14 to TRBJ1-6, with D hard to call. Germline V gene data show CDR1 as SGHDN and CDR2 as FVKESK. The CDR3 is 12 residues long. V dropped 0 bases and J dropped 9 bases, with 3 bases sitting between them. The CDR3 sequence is CASSQDSSPLHF. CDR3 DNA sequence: TGTGCCAGCAGCCAAGACAGTTCACCCCTCCACTTT. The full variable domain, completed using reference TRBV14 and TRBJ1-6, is EAGVTQFPSHSVIEKGQTVTLRCDPISGHDNLYWYRRVMGKEIKFLLHFVKESKQDESGMPNNRFLAERTGGTYSTLKVQPAELEDSGVYFCASSQDSSPLHFGNGTRLTVT.

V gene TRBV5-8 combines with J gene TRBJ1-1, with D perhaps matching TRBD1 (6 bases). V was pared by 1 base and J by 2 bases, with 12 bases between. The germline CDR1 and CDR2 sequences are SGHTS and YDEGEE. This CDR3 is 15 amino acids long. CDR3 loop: CASSLRQASNTEAFF. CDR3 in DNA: TGTGCCAGCAGCTTGAGACAGGCCTCAAACACTGAAGCTTTCTTT.

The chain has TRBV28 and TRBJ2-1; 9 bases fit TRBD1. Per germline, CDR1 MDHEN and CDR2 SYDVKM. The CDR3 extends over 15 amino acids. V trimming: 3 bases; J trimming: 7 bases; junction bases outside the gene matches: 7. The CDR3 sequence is CASSFGQGNRNEQFF. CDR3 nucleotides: TGTGCCAGCAGTTTCGGACAGGGGAATAGGAATGAGCAGTTCTTC.

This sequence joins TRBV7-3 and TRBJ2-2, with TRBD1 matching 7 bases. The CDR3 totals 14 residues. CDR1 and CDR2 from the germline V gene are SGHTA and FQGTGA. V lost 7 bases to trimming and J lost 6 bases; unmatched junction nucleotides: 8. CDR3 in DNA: TGTGCCAGCACCAAAGACAGGGTAGCCGGGGAGCTGTTTTTT. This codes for CASTKDRVAGELFF.